This T cell receptor beta chain was profiled in a study of blood T cell repertoires in COVID-19. Background on the study: Samples of COVID-19 (acute and convalescent) were obtained from the United States, Italy and Spain.

This clone showed up just once. Original data processing: Amplification from reference gene primers served as the basis for estimated nucleated cell counts. Repertoires were generated with immunoSEQ multiplex PCR, while TCRdb's copy carries only in-frame clones and drops some. D and trimming were read from the DNA, whereas the V and J calls and clone size are those reported in that table. The sample has some 270,000 clones; around nine tenths are singletons. Trimming cost V 1 base and J 6 bases; bases outside gene matches: 9. This CDR3 spans 16 amino acids. CDR1 is MNHEY, CDR2 SVGAGI, per germline. The chain uses TRBV6-5 and TRBJ2-1, with 7 bases aligning to TRBD1. What was sequenced was peripheral blood. The TCR was taken from a man aged 50 to 59 with acute or convalescent COVID-19. DNA for the CDR3: TGTGCCAGCAGTTACTTCGGACAGGTAAACACCAATGAGCAGTTCTTC. It specifies CASSYFGQVNTNEQFF.